This T cell receptor beta chain was sequenced during a study of identical twins. Study outcomes and limitations: The study found excess low generation probability among twin-shared out-of-frame alpha sequences. Less excess twin sharing appeared in beta out-of-frame sequences. Beta clonotypes that were abundant in cord blood contained fewer insertions, a pattern absent from memory repertoires.

A word on this clonotype: No antigen is known for it.

Each CDR3 protein gets one entry after TCRdb re-called the 5' RACE reads with MiXCR. Among some 500,000 distinct CDR3 sequences listed, 13% to 15% were seen once. Separately, the same data were catalogued under a study of yellow fever vaccine responses in identical twins. That paper states: Twins reportedly appeared to share part of their vaccine T cell response while keeping part individual.

Sequencing used CD4+ T cells sorted from blood. The TCR originated in a woman aged 18-30 years in good health.

The DNA of the CDR3 is TGTGCCAGCAGTTCCCGGACCGACAATGAGCAGTTCTTC. This sequence encodes CASSSRTDNEQFF. The V gene is TRBV27, the J gene TRBJ2-1, with D uncertain. There are 13 residues in the CDR3. Deletions cut 4 bases from V and 5 bases from J, with 9 bases between. Germline V gene lookup returns CDR1 MNHEY and CDR2 SMNVEV (reference sequence).